This TCR beta chain was identified during a study of blood T cell repertoires in COVID-19. On the study more broadly: Sites in the United States, Italy and Spain provided acute and convalescent COVID-19 samples. From T cells, B-cell-depleted T cells, or PBMCs came the material, which was cDNA or gDNA.

The germline V and J ends were trimmed by 4 bases and 2 bases, with 13 bases remaining between them. CDR1 LGHDT and CDR2 YNNKEL come from the germline V gene (reference sequence). There are 15 residues in the CDR3. In the source study's methods: Estimation of nucleated cell counts was performed using reference gene primer amplification. The table came from immunoSEQ multiplex PCR; TCRdb's copy has only in-frame clones and leaves some out. The DNA gave D and trimming, while V, J and clone size come from that table. The sample carries around 97,000 clones, over 75% recorded once. Material: peripheral blood. J is TRBJ2-3 and V is TRBV3-1 (or the pseudogene TRBV3-2); D is possibly TRBD2 (5 bases). The clonotype comes from a human donor in a cohort sampled during active or convalescent COVID-19. CDR3 in DNA: TGTGCCAGCAGCCCCGGGGTACAGAACACAGATACGCAGTATTTT. Translation: CASSPGVQNTDTQYF.